This T cell receptor (beta chain) was identified in a study of cytomegalovirus exposure and HLA in healthy donors. Findings and limits, study-wide: Reportedly, a later analysis found an Asian-associated ancestry cluster had fewer N-insertions than the approximately 640-donor mean. A later analysis revealed that TCR association rates differed between HLA loci, peaking at DRB1 and bottoming out at HLA-C. It was likely that a cluster of highly shared sequence variants was a sequencing artifact.

The PCR contained 60 Vbeta and 13 Jbeta primers. Per the original methods: In a later analysis, the count reached some 83 million unique TCR beta chains, with 9 million to 11 million shared. The protocol was immunoSEQ multiplex PCR, while the TCRdb copy is restricted to in-frame clones and leaves out a portion. V, J and clone size derive from that table, while D and trimming were established from the DNA sequence. The sample contains about 120,000 clones, 79% of which appear only once. Turning to this clone: The antigen remains unidentified.

Germline V CDR1 and CDR2: SQVTM, ANQGSEA. This CDR3 is built from 15 residues. With V trimmed by 5 bases and J by 4 bases, 13 bases remained unmatched. Sequencing used PBMCs. The origin of this receptor is a young woman in good health and CMV-seropositive. This chain connects TRBV29-1 to TRBJ1-1; 7 bases are a match to TRBD1. The CDR3 DNA is TGCAGCGTTCAAACCTTAGGGGGACAGTTCACTGAAGCTTTCTTT. It codes for CSVQTLGGQFTEAFF.